This entry is about one T cell receptor (beta chain). The target antigen is unknown. The data derive from a study of cytomegalovirus exposure and HLA in healthy donors. Study results and caveats: The authors enumerated 180 or so TCR beta chains as linked to cytomegalovirus.

V gave up 1 base and J gave up 5 bases; unmatched junction bases: 3. Germline V gene sequence: CDR1 SEHNR, CDR2 FQNEAQ (reference sequence). The length of the CDR3 is 15 residues. Amplification used 60 Vbeta primers and 13 Jbeta primers. Produced via immunoSEQ multiplex PCR; TCRdb's table is partial and in-frame only. This table has approximately 180,000 clones, around 81% appearing once. The chain joins TRBV7-9 to TRBJ2-5; 11 bases are shared with TRBD1. Sequencing used PBMCs. The receptor comes from a man aged 18 to 30 in good health and CMV-seronegative. This CDR3 is CASSLVGQGGETQYF. CDR3 nucleotide sequence: TGTGCCAGCAGCTTAGTGGGACAGGGGGGCGAGACCCAGTACTTC.